Detailed here is one T cell receptor (beta chain). This entry comes from a study of blood T cell repertoires in COVID-19. Study-level information: Sites in the United States, Italy and Spain provided acute and convalescent COVID-19 samples. The analysed material was cDNA or gDNA that came from T cells, B-cell-depleted T cells, or PBMCs.

Germline V gives CDR1 SGHNT, CDR2 YENEEA. The CDR3 is made up of 15 amino acids. Trimming at V came to 5 bases and at J to 0 bases, leaving 3 bases not matched to a gene. In the authors' methods: Reference gene primers were amplified, and this amplification served to estimate nucleated cell counts. Clones were sequenced by immunoSEQ multiplex PCR, and TCRdb holds only the in-frame ones, with some missing. V and J calls and clone size follow that table, whereas D and trimming were derived from the DNA. The table lists hundreds of thousands of clones, around 85% of them singletons. J is TRBJ2-1 and V is TRBV11-3; 8 bases agree with TRBD2. The TCR comes from a woman aged 25-40 years who had recovered from COVID-19. Input material: peripheral blood. CDR3 in DNA: TGTGCCAGCAGCCCGAGCGGGAGCTCCTACAATGAGCAGTTCTTC. Amino acid sequence: CASSPSGSSYNEQFF. The full variable domain, with the rest looked up from reference TRBV11-3 and TRBJ2-1, is EAGVVQSPRYKIIEKKQPVAFWCNPISGHNTLYWYLQNLGQGPELLIRYENEEAVDDSQLPKDRFSAERLKGVDSTLKIQPAELGDSAVYLCASSPSGSSYNEQFFGPGTRLTVL.